These 22 T cell receptor beta chains originate from one sample sequenced in a study of control samples from healthy donors and cancer patients. Clones were sequenced by immunoSEQ multiplex PCR, and TCRdb holds only the in-frame ones, with some missing. Among about 120,000 clones listed, approximately 93% were seen once. The sample was blood. The source is a woman in her late teens or twenties in good health.

This rearrangement joins TRBV3-1 (or the pseudogene TRBV3-2) to TRBJ2-5; 9 bases agree with TRBD2. V was clipped by 1 base and J by 4 bases; unmatched bases: 16. The length of the CDR3 is 19 residues. Germline CDR1 is LGHDT and CDR2 is YNNKEL (reference sequence). This CDR3 reads CASSQGQGALAGIGETQYF. CDR3 sequence (DNA): TGTGCCAGCAGCCAAGGCCAAGGGGCTCTAGCGGGGATTGGAGAGACCCAGTACTTC.

The chain couples TRBV4-3 to TRBJ2-1; 9 bases agree with TRBD2. The CDR3 totals 15 residues. Looked up from germline, CDR1 is LGHNA and CDR2 is YSLEER. Trimming at V came to 6 bases and at J to 9 bases, leaving 12 bases not matched to a gene. Here the CDR3 DNA reads TGCGCCAGCAGGTCAGTCAGCGGGGGGATGGGTGAGCAGTTCTTC. Its protein product is CASRSVSGGMGEQFF.

This clone was recorded a few times. V is TRBV30 and J is TRBJ2-7; the D gene is possibly TRBD1 (6 bases). Germline CDR1 reads GTSNPN; CDR2 reads SVGIG (reference sequence). The CDR3 length is 16 residues. V was cut by 6 bases and J by 2 bases, with 23 bases left in between. For the CDR3, the DNA is TGTGCCTGCACGCAGGGGTTAGGGGGTAGCCCCTACGAGCAGTACTTC. This gives the protein CACTQGLGGSPYEQYF.

This clone was seen only a few times. This rearrangement joins TRBV7-2 to TRBJ1-2; D may be TRBD1 (5 bases). The CDR3 has 13 residues. Trimming left V 5 bases short and J 4 bases short, with 11 bases between. Germline assignment: CDR1 SGHTA and CDR2 FQGNSA. The CDR3 nucleotides read TGTGCCAGCAGCACGGGACGGATCTATGGCTACACCTTC. Its translation: CASSTGRIYGYTF.

Concerning this clone: The same CDR3 can be traced to other DNA sequences in this sample. J is TRBJ2-5 and V is TRBV7-8; weak D call: TRBD2 (7 bases). The CDR3 is 16 amino acids. Germline CDR1 SGHVS, CDR2 FQNEAQ. Trimming cost V 2 bases and J 5 bases, with 18 bases left between them. In nucleotides, the CDR3 is TGTGCCAGCAGCTTAAGAAGCGAGAGGGGGGGGGAGACCCAGTACTTC. This gives the protein CASSLRSERGGETQYF.

V is TRBV4-2 and J is TRBJ1-1, with a possible D match to TRBD1 (6 bases). CDR3 length: 17 residues. Trimming removed 2 bases at V and 2 bases at J, with 18 bases between. CDR1 and CDR2 (germline): LGHNA, YNFKEQ. The CDR3 protein is CASSQTDRGASNTEAFF. Written as DNA, the CDR3 is TGTGCCAGCAGCCAAACAGATCGGGGGGCGAGTAACACTGAAGCTTTCTTT.

The count of this clone is one. The chain links TRBV19 to TRBJ1-5; D call uncertain. V lost 3 bases, J lost 2 bases, and 5 bases lay in between. The CDR3 runs 13 residues. Germline V lookup: CDR1 LNHDA, CDR2 SQIVND (reference sequence). DNA for the CDR3: TGTGCCAGTAGTATTACAGGCAATCAGCCCCAGCATTTT. Protein product: CASSITGNQPQHF. The entire variable domain, with the rest obtained from reference TRBV19 and TRBJ1-5, is as follows: DGGITQSPKYLFRKEGQNVTLSCEQNLNHDAMYWYRQDPGQGLRLIYYSQIVNDFQKGDIAEGYSVSREKKESFPLTVTSAQKNPTAFYLCASSITGNQPQHFGDGTRLSIL.

The chain joins TRBV6-5 to TRBJ2-7; 12 nucleotides agree with TRBD2. The CDR3 contains 13 residues. Germline CDR1 reads MNHEY; CDR2 reads SVGAGI. The junction had 5 bases not matched to a gene; V was cut back by 8 bases and J by 6 bases. This CDR3 reads CASELAGGSEQYF. CDR3 in DNA: TGTGCCAGCGAACTAGCGGGGGGATCCGAGCAGTACTTC.

This clone came up a few times. The J gene is TRBJ2-7, the V gene TRBV7-8; the D gene is possibly TRBD2 (5 bases). The germline V and J ends were trimmed by 4 bases and 5 bases, with 15 bases remaining between them. This CDR3 has 14 residues. Germline CDR1 reads SGHVS; CDR2 reads FQNEAQ. The CDR3 DNA reads as TGTGCCAGCAGCTGGACTCCGGGTAGCGACGAGCAGTACTTC. The encoded protein is CASSWTPGSDEQYF.

As concerns this clone: This specimen includes other DNA sequences encoding the same CDR3. V usage is TRBV28 and J usage is TRBJ1-2; TRBD1 aligns across 7 bases. The V gene end was trimmed by 3 bases and the J gene end by 4 bases; junction bases not matched to a gene: 5. This CDR3 region has 14 residues. Looked up from germline, CDR1 is MDHEN and CDR2 is SYDVKM. CDR3 protein: CASSFPDRVYGYTF. The CDR3 DNA follows: TGTGCCAGCAGTTTCCCTGACAGGGTCTATGGCTACACCTTC.

This chain links TRBV6-1 with TRBJ2-3; D possibly matches TRBD1 or TRBD2 (5 bases each). The V end lost 3 bases, the J end lost 6 bases, and 16 bases lay between the germline ends. This CDR3 region has 15 residues. Germline V gene data show CDR1 as MNHNS and CDR2 as SASEGT. CDR3 DNA: TGTGCCAGCAGTGACCCACCGGGACGAAAGGATACGCAGTATTTT. It codes for CASSDPPGRKDTQYF.

The CDR3 loop is CASEGVLSYEQYF. CDR3 DNA: TGTGCCAGCGAAGGGGTTCTTTCCTACGAGCAGTACTTC. The chain joins TRBV2 to TRBJ2-7, with D possibly TRBD1 on 5 matching bases. V was trimmed by 8 bases and J by 1 base, leaving 12 bases between them. The CDR3 has 13 amino acids. Germline-derived CDR1 and CDR2 are SNHLY and FYNNEI. Looking up the rest from reference TRBV2 and TRBJ2-7 gives the full variable domain: EPEVTQTPSHQVTQMGQEVILRCVPISNHLYFYWYRQILGQKVEFLVSFYNNEISEKSEIFDDQFSVERPDGSNFTLKIRSTKLEDSAMYFCASEGVLSYEQYFGPGTRLTVT.

The rearrangement joins TRBV4-3 to TRBJ2-1, with 7 nucleotides matching TRBD1. The germline V gene encodes CDR1 LGHNA and CDR2 YSLEER. The CDR3 runs to 15 residues. Trimming took 1 base from V and 3 from J; bases not matched to a gene: 3. Written as DNA, the CDR3 is TGCGCCAGCAGCCAAGGAACAGGGGTCTACAATGAGCAGTTCTTC. It translates to CASSQGTGVYNEQFF.

The gene calls are TRBV6-2 or TRBV6-3 and TRBJ2-1, with 11 nucleotides matching TRBD2. The germline gives CDR1 MNHEY, CDR2 SVGEGT. The CDR3 sequence is 15 residues long. The J segment lost 10 bases and the V segment lost 4 bases, leaving 9 bases of the junction unmatched. CDR3 nucleotide sequence: TGTGCCAGCAGTTCGGGGACTAGCGGTGTTACAGAGCAGTTCTTC. Its protein product is CASSSGTSGVTEQFF.

The chain combines TRBV5-5 with TRBJ1-1; a weak D match, TRBD1 (5 bases). The CDR3 consists of 15 residues. V lost 0 bases to trimming and J lost 1 base, with 10 bases between them. Per germline, CDR1 SGHKS and CDR2 YYEKEE (reference sequence). The CDR3 region has the DNA TGTGCCAGCAGCTTGGAAGGGGCGCGGAACACTGAAGCTTTCTTT. Translating gives CASSLEGARNTEAFF.

The rearrangement links TRBV14 to TRBJ2-3; a possible D gene is TRBD2 (6 bases). CDR1 and CDR2 from the germline V gene are SGHDN and FVKESK. The CDR3 contains 16 residues. The V gene lost 0 bases and the J gene lost 2 bases, with 12 bases spanning the gap. In DNA form, the CDR3 reads TGTGCCAGCAGCCAAGATAGGCGGGGTAACACAGATACGCAGTATTTT. Translated: CASSQDRRGNTDTQYF. Full variable domain (missing parts from reference TRBV14 and TRBJ2-3): EAGVTQFPSHSVIEKGQTVTLRCDPISGHDNLYWYRRVMGKEIKFLLHFVKESKQDESGMPNNRFLAERTGGTYSTLKVQPAELEDSGVYFCASSQDRRGNTDTQYFGPGTRLTVL.

The gene calls are TRBV12-5 and TRBJ2-3, with D perhaps matching TRBD2 (7 bases). The V gene lost 1 base and the J gene lost 6 bases, with 23 bases spanning the gap. The CDR3 runs to 18 residues. The germline CDR1 and CDR2 sequences are LGHNT and FRNRAP. CDR3 sequence reads: CASGLDSEGGPLGDTQYF. CDR3 in DNA: TGTGCTAGTGGTTTGGACTCGGAGGGGGGGCCTTTGGGTGATACGCAGTATTTT.

The chain recombines TRBV5-1 with TRBJ2-2; TRBD2 matches 8 bases. This CDR3 spans 13 amino acids. Germline V CDR1 and CDR2: SGHRS, YFSETQ. V was pared by 6 bases and J by 5 bases, with 3 bases of the junction left unmatched. CDR3 residues: CASTAGGTGELFF. CDR3 DNA: TGCGCCAGCACGGCGGGGGGTACCGGGGAGCTGTTTTTT.

This clone appeared once. This chain uses TRBV7-3 with TRBJ2-1; D remains unclear. CDR3 size: 12 residues. Trimming left V 2 bases short and J 6 bases short, with 5 bases between. Germline V gene data show CDR1 as SGHTA and CDR2 as FQGTGA. The CDR3 here is CASSLVGNEQFF. CDR3 nucleotides: TGTGCCAGCAGCTTAGTCGGCAATGAGCAGTTCTTC.

This chain links TRBV7-3 with TRBJ1-1, with D unresolved. Germline V gene sequence: CDR1 SGHTA, CDR2 FQGTGA. The CDR3 has 13 residues. Trimming removed 10 bases at V and 0 bases at J, with 12 bases between. The CDR3 here is CATREGLNTEAFF. The CDR3 DNA is TGTGCCACCCGAGAGGGCCTGAACACTGAAGCTTTCTTT.

The CDR3 nucleotides are TGTGCCAGCTCGCCAATTAGGAGCTCCTATAATTCACCCCTCCACTTT. It is translated as CASSPIRSSYNSPLHF. The rearrangement uses TRBV18 and TRBJ1-6; no firm D call. Germline lookup yields CDR1 KGHSH and CDR2 LQKENI. V was pared by 6 bases and J by 0 bases, with 12 bases between. This CDR3 contains 16 residues.

This chain connects TRBV6-5 to TRBJ1-6; tentative D call: TRBD1 (5 bases). This CDR3 contains 14 residues. Per the germline V gene, CDR1 is MNHEY and CDR2 is SVGAGI. CDR3 sequence reads: CAVEGRQYNSPLHF. The CDR3 coding sequence is TGTGCGGTCGAAGGGAGACAGTATAATTCACCCCTCCACTTT.